These 28 T cell receptor beta chains share one sample of origin, sequenced in a study of cytomegalovirus exposure and HLA in healthy donors. The method was immunoSEQ multiplex PCR; TCRdb's version includes in-frame clones alone and lacks a portion of them. The sample lists more than 110,000 clones; approximately 87% were seen once. Sequences were obtained from PBMCs. The source is a man in his late teens or twenties in good health and CMV-seronegative.

The chain carries TRBV18 and TRBJ2-1; a weak D match, TRBD2 (6 bases). CDR1 and CDR2 from the germline V gene are KGHSH and LQKENI. V was pared by 2 bases and J by 5 bases, with 10 bases between. The CDR3 spans 14 residues. CDR3 residues: CASSPSGGDNEQFF. CDR3 nucleotide sequence: TGTGCCAGCTCACCATCCGGGGGAGACAATGAGCAGTTCTTC.

The chain recombines TRBV7-8 with TRBJ1-4; no clear D gene. Trimming stripped 0 bases from V and 5 bases from J, with 4 bases between. The length of the CDR3 is 13 residues. The germline V gene has CDR1 SGHVS and CDR2 FQNEAQ. The CDR3, as DNA: TGTGCCAGCAGCTTAGCCCTCAATGAAAAACTGTTTTTT. As protein: CASSLALNEKLFF.

This chain connects TRBV7-8 to TRBJ2-3; D gene unclear. Germline V gene sequence: CDR1 SGHVS, CDR2 FQNEAQ. This CDR3 is 15 amino acids long. With 5 bases removed from V and 3 bases from J, the gap between germline ends came to 15 bases. The DNA of the CDR3 is TGTGCCAGCAGCACCTCCCCAGGATCGACAGATACGCAGTATTTT. Translated, it gives CASSTSPGSTDTQYF.

The genes are TRBV5-1 and TRBJ2-5, with 8 bases matching TRBD2. Germline assignment: CDR1 SGHRS and CDR2 YFSETQ. V was clipped by 2 bases and J by 5 bases; unmatched bases: 5. CDR3 length equals 14 residues. The CDR3 DNA reads as TGCGCCAGCAGCTTAGCGGGAGTTAGGGAGACCCAGTACTTC. Its translation: CASSLAGVRETQYF.

This chain connects TRBV2 to TRBJ1-6; D unresolved. Between the trimmed V and J ends, which lost 6 bases and 8 bases, there was a span of 14 bases. The length of the CDR3 is 14 residues. Germline CDR1 and CDR2: SNHLY and FYNNEI. This chain's CDR3 is CASRLRHGDSPLHF. In DNA, the CDR3 is TGTGCCAGCAGGCTCCGACACGGGGATTCACCCCTCCACTTT.

V usage is TRBV28 and J usage is TRBJ1-3, with 9 bases aligning to TRBD1. CDR1 is MDHEN, CDR2 SYDVKM, per germline. The CDR3 has 15 residues. V gave up 4 bases and J gave up 0 bases; unmatched junction bases: 1. For the CDR3, the DNA is TGTGCCAGCAGTTCGACAGGGGGCTCTGGAAACACCATATATTTT. This codes for CASSSTGGSGNTIYF.

The V call is TRBV19, the J call TRBJ2-7; D is possibly TRBD1 (6 bases). The CDR3 contains 15 residues. Germline V gene lookup returns CDR1 LNHDA and CDR2 SQIVND (reference sequence). V was cut by 4 bases and J by 3 bases, with 16 bases left in between. The CDR3 DNA follows: TGTGCCAGTAGTAAAGGGATGTACAGGGACTACGAGCAGTACTTC. It is translated as CASSKGMYRDYEQYF.

This sequence joins TRBV18 and TRBJ2-3, with D hard to call. V lost 2 bases, J lost 7 bases, and 10 bases lay in between. CDR1 is KGHSH and CDR2 is LQKENI in the germline V gene. The CDR3 consists of 13 residues. In DNA form, the CDR3 reads TGTGCCAGCTCACCAATAAGTAGAAATACGCAGTATTTT. This translates into CASSPISRNTQYF.

The chain couples TRBV29-1 to TRBJ1-1; a possible D gene is TRBD1 (6 bases). Germline CDR1 is SQVTM and CDR2 is ANQGSEA. The CDR3 is 16 amino acids. V was cut by 0 bases and J by 5 bases, with 19 bases left in between. In DNA, the CDR3 is TGCAGCGTTGAAGAAGAGGAACAGGGATTGGGAACTGAAGCTTTCTTT. As protein: CSVEEEEQGLGTEAFF.

The chain is built from TRBV14 and TRBJ2-1; weak D call: TRBD2 (6 bases). Germline CDR1 and CDR2: SGHDN and FVKESK. This CDR3 region has 14 residues. V was shortened by 4 bases and J by 2 bases, with 9 bases between the two germline ends. The CDR3 is CASSRGLAYNEQFF. CDR3 nucleotides: TGTGCCAGCAGCCGGGGACTTGCCTACAATGAGCAGTTCTTC.

This clone was counted a single time. The chain recombines TRBV4-2 with TRBJ2-2; TRBD1 agrees at 8 bases. Germline CDR1 LGHNA, CDR2 YNFKEQ. The CDR3 consists of 16 residues. V trimming: 1 base; J trimming: 0 bases; junction bases outside the gene matches: 1. CDR3 region: CASSQGTGTNTGELFF. The CDR3 bases are TGTGCCAGCAGCCAAGGGACAGGGACGAACACCGGGGAGCTGTTTTTT.

This chain joins TRBV4-3 and TRBJ2-7, with TRBD1 as a possible D gene (5 bases). Germline V CDR1 and CDR2: LGHNA, YSLEER. This CDR3 is built from 15 residues. V was trimmed by 0 bases and J by 5 bases, leaving 14 bases between them. The CDR3 sequence is CASSQEWQGRDEQYF. CDR3 sequence (DNA): TGCGCCAGCAGCCAAGAATGGCAGGGAAGGGACGAGCAGTACTTC.

The rearrangement uses TRBV5-1 and TRBJ2-2; 11 positions match TRBD1. V lost 4 bases to trimming and J lost 2 bases; unmatched junction nucleotides: 4. This CDR3 contains 16 residues. CDR1 and CDR2 from the germline V gene are SGHRS and YFSETQ. The CDR3 DNA is TGCGCCAGCAGCAGAGGACAGGGGGCTAACACCGGGGAGCTGTTTTTT. Amino acids: CASSRGQGANTGELFF.

The chain employs TRBV9 and TRBJ2-2; no reliable D call. The CDR3 contains 15 residues. V lost 1 base and J 1 base, leaving 8 bases between the germline ends. Germline V gene lookup returns CDR1 SGDLS and CDR2 YYNGEE. The CDR3 sequence: CASSVTVQNTGELFF. The DNA of the CDR3 is TGTGCCAGCAGCGTAACGGTCCAGAACACCGGGGAGCTGTTTTTT.

V is TRBV7-9 and J is TRBJ2-7; D perhaps matches TRBD2 (6 bases). The ends were cut back, 8 bases at V and 0 bases at J, with 11 bases in the middle. Germline CDR1 SEHNR, CDR2 FQNEAQ (reference sequence). This CDR3 has 13 residues. CDR3 DNA sequence: TGTGCCAGCCGTCGGGAGAGCTCCTACGAGCAGTACTTC. Amino acid sequence: CASRRESSYEQYF.

The chain recombines TRBV6-5 with TRBJ2-7; a possible D gene is TRBD1 (6 bases). Germline V gene data show CDR1 as MNHEY and CDR2 as SVGAGI. The CDR3 totals 15 residues. V lost 6 bases and J lost 3, with 18 bases in between. In DNA form, the CDR3 reads TGTGCCAGCAGCTCCGGACAGTCGGTAATCTACGAGCAGTACTTC. Its protein is CASSSGQSVIYEQYF.

This clone turned up a few times. CDR3 sequence: CASSPQGSHYGYTF. CDR3 coding DNA: TGTGCCAGTAGCCCTCAGGGGTCGCACTATGGCTACACCTTC. The chain employs TRBV19 and TRBJ1-2; the D gene is possibly TRBD1 (6 bases). With 6 bases removed from V and 3 bases from J, the gap between germline ends came to 14 bases. This CDR3 comprises 14 residues. The V gene's germline CDR1 is LNHDA and CDR2 SQIVND (reference sequence).

The chain combines TRBV7-9 with TRBJ1-4; unclear D gene. Germline V gene data show CDR1 as SEHNR and CDR2 as FQNEAQ (reference sequence). The CDR3 totals 14 residues. V gave up 1 base and J gave up 4 bases, with 7 bases separating them. CDR3 residues: CASSLGRINEKLFF. For the CDR3, the DNA is TGTGCCAGCAGCTTAGGCAGGATTAATGAAAAACTGTTTTTT.

This clone was detected only once. V is TRBV7-2 and J is TRBJ2-7; 7 bases map to TRBD2. Trimming cost V 1 base and J 2 bases; bases outside gene matches: 5. Germline CDR1 SGHTA, CDR2 FQGNSA. The CDR3 runs 15 residues. This CDR3 reads CASSLVTSDAYEQYF. CDR3 bases: TGTGCCAGCAGCTTAGTCACTAGCGACGCCTACGAGCAGTACTTC.

The rearrangement uses TRBV19 and TRBJ1-3; 7 nucleotides match TRBD1. This CDR3 has 17 residues. Trimming at V came to 5 bases and at J to 0 bases, leaving 10 bases not matched to a gene. Germline V gene data show CDR1 as LNHDA and CDR2 as SQIVND (reference sequence). CDR3 coding DNA: TGTGCCAGTAGTCGGCCCGGGGGACAGAGCTCTGGAAACACCATATATTTT. Translation gives CASSRPGGQSSGNTIYF. The variable domain in full, completed from reference TRBV19 and TRBJ1-3, reads DGGITQSPKYLFRKEGQNVTLSCEQNLNHDAMYWYRQDPGQGLRLIYYSQIVNDFQKGDIAEGYSVSREKKESFPLTVTSAQKNPTAFYLCASSRPGGQSSGNTIYFGEGSWLTVV.

The chain couples TRBV6-1 to TRBJ2-5, with 8 bases identical to TRBD1. Unmatched junction bases numbered 8, after V lost 6 bases and J lost 5 bases. Germline V gene lookup returns CDR1 MNHNS and CDR2 SASEGT. The length of the CDR3 is 14 residues. For the CDR3, the DNA is TGTGCCAGCAGCAACTGGGACAGGAGGGAGACCCAGTACTTC. Protein sequence: CASSNWDRRETQYF.

This rearrangement joins TRBV2 to TRBJ2-1; D not resolved. CDR1 is SNHLY and CDR2 is FYNNEI in the germline V gene. There are 12 residues in the CDR3. Trimming removed 6 bases from V and 4 bases from J, with 7 bases in between. In nucleotides, the CDR3 is TGTGCCAGCAGGGCCTCTTACAATGAGCAGTTCTTC. Its protein is CASRASYNEQFF.

This chain uses TRBV5-1 with TRBJ1-1; 7 bases match TRBD1. The ends lost 0 bases at V and 3 bases at J; junction bases unmatched: 11. CDR3 size: 17 residues. CDR1 SGHRS and CDR2 YFSETQ come from the germline V gene. The CDR3 region has the DNA TGCGCCAGCAGCTTGGAAGGGATAAGGGGGCCTCACACTGAAGCTTTCTTT. Its protein is CASSLEGIRGPHTEAFF.

This clone was found once. V gene TRBV5-1 combines with J gene TRBJ2-7, with 9 bases aligning to TRBD2. The CDR3 runs 14 residues. The germline CDR1 and CDR2 sequences are SGHRS and YFSETQ. The J segment lost 9 bases and the V segment lost 0 bases, leaving 7 bases of the junction unmatched. DNA for the CDR3: TGCGCCAGCAGCTTGGCTATCCAGCGGGGGGCGCAGTACTTC. It specifies CASSLAIQRGAQYF. Full variable domain (outside the CDR3, taken from reference TRBV5-1 and TRBJ2-7): KAGVTQTPRYLIKTRGQQVTLSCSPISGHRSVSWYQQTPGQGLQFLFEYFSETQRNKGNFPGRFSGRQFSNSRSEMNVSTLELGDSALYLCASSLAIQRGAQYFGPGTRLTVT.

This clone was detected only once. This chain uses TRBV19 with TRBJ2-7; D may be TRBD2 (5 bases). Germline V gene data show CDR1 as LNHDA and CDR2 as SQIVND (reference sequence). This CDR3 spans 13 amino acids. V was cut by 5 bases and J by 6 bases, with 14 bases left in between. The CDR3 region has the DNA TGTGCCAGTAGTGTCGGGATATTTTCCGAGCAGTACTTC. Translating it yields CASSVGIFSEQYF.

The chain combines TRBV29-1 with TRBJ2-2, with 9 bases that match TRBD2. Germline V lookup: CDR1 SQVTM, CDR2 ANQGSEA. The length of the CDR3 is 16 residues. Unmatched junction bases numbered 8, after V lost 3 bases and J lost 3 bases. The CDR3 protein is CSVEGTSSGDTGELFF. CDR3 coding DNA: TGCAGCGTTGAGGGGACTAGCTCCGGGGACACCGGGGAGCTGTTTTTT.

The DNA of the CDR3 is TGTGCCAGCAGCCCCCGCAGGGTAGGACAGCCCCAGCATTTT. Protein: CASSPRRVGQPQHF. V gene TRBV7-2 combines with J gene TRBJ1-5; D is perhaps TRBD1 (5 bases). The germline V gene has CDR1 SGHTA and CDR2 FQGNSA. Trimming shortened V by 5 bases and J by 7 bases, and 15 bases separated the two germline ends. The CDR3 sequence is 14 residues long.

The chain has TRBV19 and TRBJ2-2; the D gene is possibly TRBD1 (6 bases). Germline assignment: CDR1 LNHDA and CDR2 SQIVND (reference sequence). The V gene lost 5 bases and the J gene lost 3 bases, with 16 bases spanning the gap. The CDR3 runs 16 residues. The CDR3, as DNA: TGTGCCAGTAGTTCCTCGCAGGGGAGATACACCGGGGAGCTGTTTTTT. This sequence encodes CASSSSQGRYTGELFF.